A single T cell receptor beta chain is shown here with its context. The antigen remains unidentified. These data come from a study of T cell responses to AZD1222 COVID-19 vaccine. Whole-study results and caveats: Reportedly, nearly half the spike-specific TCRs target unmutated variant regions.

Libraries were prepared by immunoSEQ multiplex PCR; TCRdb keeps only in-frame clonotypes and omits some of them. Of 150,000 or so clones in the sample, 91% were seen once. The CDR3 contains 14 residues. With 1 base removed from V and 2 bases from J, the gap between germline ends came to 12 bases. Germline CDR1 and CDR2: SQVTM and ANQGSEA. Specimen: peripheral blood, collected on day 0 of AZD1222 vaccination. The TCR comes from an adult in good health. The genes are TRBV29-1 and TRBJ2-7; weak D call: TRBD2 (5 bases). The CDR3 loop reads CSVEGGFSPYEQYF. The CDR3 nucleotides read TGCAGCGTTGAAGGCGGGTTCTCCCCCTACGAGCAGTACTTC.